The source of this TCR beta chain is a study of control samples from healthy donors and cancer patients (dated by TCRdb to 2020 to 2022). V is cut back by 1 base and J by 0 bases, with 9 bases in the junction unmatched. From the germline V gene, CDR1 is LGHNA and CDR2 is YSLEER. Counted from cysteine to phenylalanine, this CDR3 has 17 amino acids. Solely the CDR3 DNA is kept, with 51 bases framed from the first base. Library method: the immunoSEQ multiplex PCR assay. TCRdb obtained this table from immuneACCESS and retained in-frame rearrangements with V and J assigned. These tables miss some clones; where compared with another copy, unresolved V genes account for less than half of the shortfall, and the remainder is unexplained. Within this sample are around 230,000 clones, with about 95% of them counted one time only. Clones ranked in the top ten supply more than 1.3% of the sample. Comment on this clone: Its specific antigen is unknown. It has no much larger one-base neighbor in the sample; base qualities were not kept.

This clonotype was sampled from a man aged 50 or older in good health. The chain uses TRBV4-3 and TRBJ2-7, with 7 bases aligning to TRBD1. Sequenced: blood. In nucleotide form, the sequence is TGCGCCAGCAGCCAAGGATTGGGAGACAGGGTCTCCTACGAGCAGTACTTC. This is translated as CASSQGLGDRVSYEQYF.